Included here is one T cell receptor beta chain sequence, with context. Antigen unknown. One end of the junction is discordant with germline, which a read error may explain. CDR3 size: 16 residues. Germline assignment: CDR1 SGHRS and CDR2 YFSETQ. This record belongs to a study of T cells in Graves' hyperthyroidism and ophthalmopathy. Study-wide results and limits: Ophthalmopathy onset followed model prediction by a median about 6.5 months.

TCR beta CDR3 regions were amplified from RNA transcripts. The HTBI primer set served for first-round RT-PCR of the TCR CDR3. From the multiplex PCR reads, TCRdb called clonotypes with MiXCR, one entry per CDR3 protein. This sample carries 450,000 to 700,000 distinct CDR3 sequences, about 43% of them seen once, and the ten largest clones take 15% to 20%. The receptor's source is an adult woman with Graves' disease, either hyperthyroidism or ophthalmopathy (not recorded which). The chain combines TRBV5-1 with TRBJ2-2, with 8 bases lining up with TRBD2. Sequencing used peripheral blood or thyroid tissue (not recorded which). The CDR3 here is CASSLGNSGNTEELFF. The CDR3 DNA reads as TGCGCCAGCAGCTTGGGTAATAGCGGGAACACCGAGGAGCTGTTTTTT.